This TCR beta chain was sequenced for a study of control samples from healthy donors and cancer patients. Sequencing used immunoSEQ multiplex PCR; TCRdb keeps in-frame clones, though not all of them. Found here are fewer than 120,000 clones, approximately 87% of them singletons; the top ten hold about 3.7%. Trimming at V came to 5 bases and at J to 5 bases, leaving 4 bases not matched to a gene. Germline V gene sequence: CDR1 MNHEY, CDR2 SVGEGT. The CDR3 runs to 14 residues. The chain carries TRBV6-2 or TRBV6-3 and TRBJ1-5; 9 nucleotides match TRBD1. The source is a woman aged 55 to 70 with lung cancer. Sequenced input: PBMCs. The CDR3 DNA sequence: TGTGCCAGCAGTACAGGGGGCTGGGATCAGCCCCAGCATTTT. Its translation is CASSTGGWDQPQHF.